The TCR beta chain under discussion was sequenced for a study of beta chain features in type 1 diabetes. This clone was seen a handful of times. What it binds is not known. General study points: Moderate but significant shortening of TCRB CDR3s was recorded in all four CD4+ subsets from Type 1 diabetes patients.

The CDR3 runs 15 residues. Germline V gene lookup returns CDR1 SGHDN and CDR2 FVKESK. Trimming removed 0 bases from V and 6 bases from J, with 12 bases in between. Every isolated RNA sample was fully reverse transcribed, so sequencing captured expressed TCRB transcripts. TCRdb's copy holds only in-frame clones and misses some; the assay was immunoSEQ multiplex PCR. This sample has around 100,000 clones, with roughly 28% found just once. The V call is TRBV14, the J call TRBJ2-1, with D tentatively TRBD2 (6 bases). This receptor was taken from a woman under 30 with type 1 diabetes. The sample taken for sequencing was central memory CD4+ T cells from blood. The CDR3 bases are TGTGCCAGCAGCCAAGAGCGGGGAGGCGCCAATGAGCAGTTCTTC. Its translation is CASSQERGGANEQFF.